This TCR beta chain was obtained from a study of metastatic and nonmetastatic thyroid tumors. Germline CDR1 is DFQATT and CDR2 is SNEGSKA (reference sequence). This CDR3 contains 18 residues. V lost 2 bases, J lost 0 bases, and 20 bases lay in between. This clone was found many times. None of the patients had undergone any treatment ahead of thyroid surgery. TCRdb used MiXCR to call clones anew from the PCR reads. The table has 17,000 or so clones, 25% seen once. The receptor was derived from a male donor with papillary thyroid cancer or a benign thyroid nodule (not recorded which). Some clones in this sample may be carry-over from other donors' samples. The V call is TRBV20-1, the J call TRBJ2-1, with D uncertain. The sequencing sample was made of blood. The CDR3 loop is CSARSITPRQSSYNEQFF. The CDR3 DNA reads TGCAGTGCTAGATCCATAACACCGAGGCAAAGCTCCTACAATGAGCAGTTCTTC.